This T cell receptor (beta chain) was recorded in a study of cytomegalovirus exposure and HLA in healthy donors. Study background: A previous analysis identified approximately 110 million unique TCR beta sequences derived from approximately 190 million T cells.

Whole-study results and caveats: Indistinguishable V segments such as TRBV6-2 and TRBV6-3 were excluded. Cytomegalovirus association was listed for about 160 TCR beta chains. It was reportedly the case that the classifier diagnosed cytomegalovirus status with high specificity and sensitivity.

PCR involved 60 Vbeta and 13 Jbeta primers. TCRdb's copy holds only in-frame clones and misses some; the assay was immunoSEQ multiplex PCR. The sample lists under 85,000 clones, 68% occurring once. Comments on this clone: The antigen remains unidentified.

In germline, CDR1 is MDHEN, CDR2 SYDVKM. CDR3 size: 15 residues. The germline V and J ends were trimmed by 5 bases and 2 bases, with 15 bases remaining between them. The chain employs TRBV28 and TRBJ1-1; D may be TRBD1 (6 bases). The sample consisted of PBMCs. The source of this sequence is a woman younger than 45 in good health and CMV-seronegative. CDR3 loop: CASSPPGGPNTEAFF. CDR3 coding DNA: TGTGCCAGCAGTCCCCCCGGGGGGCCAAACACTGAAGCTTTCTTT. The full variable domain, completed using reference TRBV28 and TRBJ1-1, is DVKVTQSSRYLVKRTGEKVFLECVQDMDHENMFWYRQDPGLGLRLIYFSYDVKMKEKGDIPEGYSVSREKKERFSLILESASTNQTSMYLCASSPPGGPNTEAFFGQGTRLTVV.